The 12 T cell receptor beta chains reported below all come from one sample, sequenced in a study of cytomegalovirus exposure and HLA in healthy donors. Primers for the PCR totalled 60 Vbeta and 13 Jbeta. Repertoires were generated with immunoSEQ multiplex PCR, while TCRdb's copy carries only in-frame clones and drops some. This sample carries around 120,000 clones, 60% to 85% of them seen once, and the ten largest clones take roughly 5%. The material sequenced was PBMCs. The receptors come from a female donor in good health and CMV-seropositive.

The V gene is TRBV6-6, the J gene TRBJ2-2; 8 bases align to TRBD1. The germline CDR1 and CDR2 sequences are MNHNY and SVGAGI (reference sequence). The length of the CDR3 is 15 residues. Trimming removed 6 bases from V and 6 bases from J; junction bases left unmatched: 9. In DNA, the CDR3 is TGTGCCAGCAGAATCCCACAGGGGGACGCCGGGGAGCTGTTTTTT. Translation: CASRIPQGDAGELFF.

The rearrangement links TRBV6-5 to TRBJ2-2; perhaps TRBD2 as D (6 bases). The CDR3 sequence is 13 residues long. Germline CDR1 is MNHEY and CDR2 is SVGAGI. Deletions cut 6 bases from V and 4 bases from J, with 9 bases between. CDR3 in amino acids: CASSRLGTGELFF. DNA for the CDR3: TGTGCCAGCAGCAGACTAGGCACCGGGGAGCTGTTTTTT.

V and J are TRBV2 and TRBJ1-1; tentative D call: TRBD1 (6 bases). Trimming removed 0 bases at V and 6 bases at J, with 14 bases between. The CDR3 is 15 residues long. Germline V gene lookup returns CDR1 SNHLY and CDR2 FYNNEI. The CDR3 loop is CASSEAGAGASEAFF. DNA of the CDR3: TGTGCCAGCAGTGAAGCAGGGGCAGGGGCGTCTGAAGCTTTCTTT.

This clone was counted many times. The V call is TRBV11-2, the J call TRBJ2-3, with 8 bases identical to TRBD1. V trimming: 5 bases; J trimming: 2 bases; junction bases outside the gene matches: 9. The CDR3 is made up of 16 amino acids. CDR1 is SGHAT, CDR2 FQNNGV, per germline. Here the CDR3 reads CASSADRGFTTDTQYF. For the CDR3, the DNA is TGTGCCAGCAGCGCCGACAGGGGTTTCACCACAGATACGCAGTATTTT.

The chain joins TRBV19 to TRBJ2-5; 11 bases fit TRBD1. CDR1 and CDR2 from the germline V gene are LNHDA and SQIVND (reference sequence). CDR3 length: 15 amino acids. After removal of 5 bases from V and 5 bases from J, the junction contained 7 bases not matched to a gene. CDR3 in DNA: TGTGCCAGTAGTGGACGGACAGGGGGCCAGGAGACCCAGTACTTC. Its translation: CASSGRTGGQETQYF. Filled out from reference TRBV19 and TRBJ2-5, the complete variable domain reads DGGITQSPKYLFRKEGQNVTLSCEQNLNHDAMYWYRQDPGQGLRLIYYSQIVNDFQKGDIAEGYSVSREKKESFPLTVTSAQKNPTAFYLCASSGRTGGQETQYFGPGTRLLVL.

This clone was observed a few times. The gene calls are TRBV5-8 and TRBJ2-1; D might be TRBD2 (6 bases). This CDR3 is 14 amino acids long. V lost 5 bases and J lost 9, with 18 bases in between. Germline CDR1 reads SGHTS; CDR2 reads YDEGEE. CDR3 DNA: TGTGCCAGCAGAAAGACTAGGGTTGGTATTGAGCAGTTCTTC. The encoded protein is CASRKTRVGIEQFF. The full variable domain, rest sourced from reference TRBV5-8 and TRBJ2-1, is EAGVTQSPTHLIKTRGQQATLRCSPISGHTSVYWYQQALGLGLQFLLWYDEGEERNRGNFPPRFSGRQFPNYSSELNVNALELEDSALYLCASRKTRVGIEQFFGPGTRLTVL.

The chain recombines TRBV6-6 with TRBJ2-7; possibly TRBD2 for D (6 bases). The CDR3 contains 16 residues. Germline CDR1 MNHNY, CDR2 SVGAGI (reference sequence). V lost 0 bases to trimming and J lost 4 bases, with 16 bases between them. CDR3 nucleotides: TGTGCCAGCAGTTACTCCCCAGTAGGCGGGGTTTACGAGCAGTACTTC. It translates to CASSYSPVGGVYEQYF.

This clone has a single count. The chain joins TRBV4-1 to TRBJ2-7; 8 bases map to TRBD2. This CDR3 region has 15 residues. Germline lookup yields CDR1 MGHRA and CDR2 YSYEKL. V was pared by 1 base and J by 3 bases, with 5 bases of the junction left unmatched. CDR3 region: CASSQAAGGGYEQYF. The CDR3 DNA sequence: TGCGCCAGCAGCCAAGCGGCGGGGGGTGGCTACGAGCAGTACTTC.

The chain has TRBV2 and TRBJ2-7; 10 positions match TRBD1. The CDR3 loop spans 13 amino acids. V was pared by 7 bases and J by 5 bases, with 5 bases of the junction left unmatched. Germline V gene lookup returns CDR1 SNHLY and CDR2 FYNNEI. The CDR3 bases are TGTGCCAGCATAAGGGACAGGGGAGACGAGCAGTACTTC. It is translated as CASIRDRGDEQYF.

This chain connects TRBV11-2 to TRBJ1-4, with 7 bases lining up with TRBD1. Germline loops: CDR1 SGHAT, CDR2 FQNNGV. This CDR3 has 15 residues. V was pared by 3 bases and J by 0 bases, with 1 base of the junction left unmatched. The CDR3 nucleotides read TGTGCCAGCAGCTTCGGGACAGCAACTAATGAAAAACTGTTTTTT. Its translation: CASSFGTATNEKLFF.

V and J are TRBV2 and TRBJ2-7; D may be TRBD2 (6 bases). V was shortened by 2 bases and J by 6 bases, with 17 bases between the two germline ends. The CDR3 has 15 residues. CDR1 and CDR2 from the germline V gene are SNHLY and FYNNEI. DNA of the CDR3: TGTGCCAGCAGTGAATTTGGGGGGTTACCCTCCGAGCAGTACTTC. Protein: CASSEFGGLPSEQYF. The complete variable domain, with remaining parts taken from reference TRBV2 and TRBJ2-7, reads EPEVTQTPSHQVTQMGQEVILRCVPISNHLYFYWYRQILGQKVEFLVSFYNNEISEKSEIFDDQFSVERPDGSNFTLKIRSTKLEDSAMYFCASSEFGGLPSEQYFGPGTRLTVT.

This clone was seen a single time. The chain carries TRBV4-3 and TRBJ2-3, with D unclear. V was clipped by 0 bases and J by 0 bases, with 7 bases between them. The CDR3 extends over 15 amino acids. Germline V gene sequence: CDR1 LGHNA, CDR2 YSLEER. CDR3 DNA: TGCGCCAGCAGCCAAGAGTGGCGGAGCACAGATACGCAGTATTTT. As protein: CASSQEWRSTDTQYF.